Each of the 12 T cell receptor beta chains below was sequenced from the same sample in a study of blood T cell repertoires in COVID-19. Only in-frame clones appear in the TCRdb table, and some are missing; sequencing was by immunoSEQ multiplex PCR. The sample holds about 140,000 clones, 75% to 80% seen once. The specimen was PBMCs or T cells enriched from blood (not recorded which). The receptors stem from a woman between 50 and 59 years old who had recovered from COVID-19.

This clone was seen just once. The chain combines TRBV11-2 with TRBJ2-7; unclear D gene. Germline values: CDR1 SGHAT, CDR2 FQNNGV. The V end was cut by 3 bases, the J end by 2 bases, with 14 bases between. The CDR3 totals 15 residues. CDR3 sequence: CASSFISDSAYEQYF. CDR3 in DNA: TGTGCCAGCAGCTTTATCAGTGACTCCGCCTACGAGCAGTACTTC. Together with reference TRBV11-2 and TRBJ2-7, the CDR3 gives the full variable domain: EAGVAQSPRYKIIEKRQSVAFWCNPISGHATLYWYQQILGQGPKLLIQFQNNGVVDDSQLPKDRFSAERLKGVDSTLKIQPAKLEDSAVYLCASSFISDSAYEQYFGPGTRLTVT.

The rearrangement uses TRBV11-3 and TRBJ2-7; the D gene is possibly TRBD1 (5 bases). CDR1 is SGHNT and CDR2 is YENEEA in the germline V gene. This CDR3 contains 11 residues. Trimming left V 3 bases short and J 6 bases short, with 6 bases between. The CDR3 nucleotides read TGTGCCAGCAGCTTTAGGGGCGAGCAGTACTTC. Translating gives CASSFRGEQYF.

The V call is TRBV5-1, the J call TRBJ1-1; unclear D gene. Germline V gives CDR1 SGHRS, CDR2 YFSETQ. The CDR3 spans 13 residues. Trimming took off 4 bases at V and 0 bases at J, with 7 bases between the two ends. The CDR3 sequence: CASSREMNTEAFF. The CDR3 DNA follows: TGCGCCAGCAGCAGGGAGATGAACACTGAAGCTTTCTTT.

The chain employs TRBV18 and TRBJ2-7; D might be TRBD1 (6 bases). The CDR3 runs 16 residues. V was trimmed by 6 bases and J by 1 base, leaving 19 bases between them. The V gene's germline CDR1 is KGHSH and CDR2 LQKENI. The CDR3 region is CASSRDNRVSSYEQYF. CDR3 bases: TGTGCCAGCTCTCGAGACAACAGGGTTAGTTCCTACGAGCAGTACTTC.

The rearrangement uses TRBV6-6 and TRBJ1-6; 10 nucleotides line up with TRBD1. Germline V gene sequence: CDR1 MNHNY, CDR2 SVGAGI (reference sequence). The CDR3 runs to 16 residues. With V trimmed by 0 bases and J by 7 bases, 3 bases remained unmatched. The CDR3 here is CASSYSTGGQNSPLHF. In nucleotides, the CDR3 is TGTGCCAGCAGTTACTCGACAGGGGGCCAGAATTCACCCCTCCACTTT.

The chain joins TRBV19 to TRBJ2-2; maybe TRBD1 (5 bases). Trimming cost V 10 bases and J 0 bases, with 12 bases left between them. Germline assignment: CDR1 LNHDA and CDR2 SQIVND (reference sequence). The CDR3 has 14 residues. This CDR3 is CAISETANTGELFF. The DNA for the CDR3 is TGTGCCATATCCGAGACAGCGAACACCGGGGAGCTGTTTTTT.

The chain uses TRBV5-1 and TRBJ1-1; a weak D match, TRBD1 (6 bases). V shed 0 bases and J shed 2 bases, with 11 bases lying between them. The CDR3 runs 15 residues. CDR1 is SGHRS and CDR2 is YFSETQ in the germline V gene. This CDR3 is CASSLARTVNTEAFF. In DNA, the CDR3 is TGCGCCAGCAGCTTGGCCCGGACAGTTAACACTGAAGCTTTCTTT.

The chain combines TRBV11-3 with TRBJ2-5, with D possibly TRBD1 on 5 matching bases. V lost 5 bases and J lost 3, with 10 bases in between. CDR3 length equals 13 residues. CDR1 is SGHNT and CDR2 is YENEEA in the germline V gene. This chain's CDR3 is CASSGHYEETQYF. The CDR3 nucleotides read TGTGCCAGCAGCGGACACTACGAAGAGACCCAGTACTTC. The whole variable domain, filled in from reference TRBV11-3 and TRBJ2-5, reads EAGVVQSPRYKIIEKKQPVAFWCNPISGHNTLYWYLQNLGQGPELLIRYENEEAVDDSQLPKDRFSAERLKGVDSTLKIQPAELGDSAVYLCASSGHYEETQYFGPGTRLLVL.

This clone was detected a few times. The CDR3 DNA reads as TGTGCCAGCAGCGGGGCGGGACCCTACGAGCAGTACTTC. Translation: CASSGAGPYEQYF. This sequence joins TRBV3-1 (or the pseudogene TRBV3-2) and TRBJ2-7; TRBD2 is a possible D gene (6 bases). In germline, CDR1 is LGHDT, CDR2 YNNKEL (reference sequence). The CDR3 sequence is 13 residues long. V lost 5 bases to trimming and J lost 2 bases, with 10 bases between them.

The V and J genes are TRBV24-1 and TRBJ2-5, with 8 bases matching TRBD2. Germline V lookup: CDR1 KGHDR, CDR2 SFDVKD. The CDR3 sequence is 15 residues long. V was pared by 3 bases and J by 0 bases, with 2 bases of the junction left unmatched. The CDR3 spells CATSDGGRNQETQYF. As DNA, the CDR3 is TGTGCCACCAGTGATGGCGGGAGGAACCAAGAGACCCAGTACTTC.

The chain combines TRBV5-6 with TRBJ2-5; D gene uncertain. V lost 1 base and J lost 4, with 5 bases in between. CDR1 SGHDT and CDR2 YYEEEE come from the germline V gene. CDR3 size: 12 residues. CDR3: CASSLPRETQYF. CDR3 coding DNA: TGTGCCAGCAGCTTGCCGAGAGAGACCCAGTACTTC.

This clone has ten or more counts. The chain carries TRBV9 and TRBJ1-3; maybe TRBD1 (6 bases). Germline V gene data show CDR1 as SGDLS and CDR2 as YYNGEE. Trimming took off 1 base at V and 0 bases at J, with 14 bases between the two ends. The CDR3 contains 17 residues. CDR3 amino acids: CASSVSAGALSGNTIYF. The DNA for the CDR3 is TGTGCCAGCAGCGTAAGTGCAGGGGCCCTCTCTGGAAACACCATATATTTT.